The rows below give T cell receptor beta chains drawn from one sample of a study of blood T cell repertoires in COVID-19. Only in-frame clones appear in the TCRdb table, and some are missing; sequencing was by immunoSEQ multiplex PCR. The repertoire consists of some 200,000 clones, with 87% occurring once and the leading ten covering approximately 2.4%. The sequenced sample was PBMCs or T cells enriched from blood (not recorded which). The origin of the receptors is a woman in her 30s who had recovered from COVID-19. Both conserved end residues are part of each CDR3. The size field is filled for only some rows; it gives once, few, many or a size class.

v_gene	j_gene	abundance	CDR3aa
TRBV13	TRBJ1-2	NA	CASSLGSGQFNYGYTF
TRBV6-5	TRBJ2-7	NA	CASSYGGGPYEQYF
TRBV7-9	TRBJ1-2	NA	CASSLIPFRFGYTF
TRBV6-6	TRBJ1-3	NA	CASSYPQTGGNTIYF
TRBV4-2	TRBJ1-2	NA	CASSQRQGSLYGYTF
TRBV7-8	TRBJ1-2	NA	CASSLAARGTVYGYTF
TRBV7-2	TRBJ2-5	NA	CASSRLAGNQETQYF
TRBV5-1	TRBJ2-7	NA	CASSLGLAGEYEQYF
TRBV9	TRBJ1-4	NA	CASSVAVTTGTGDGNEKLFF
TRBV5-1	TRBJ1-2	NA	CASSLVGQGARGYTF
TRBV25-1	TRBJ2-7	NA	CATRQGAMREQYF
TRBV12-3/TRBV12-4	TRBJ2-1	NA	CASNPGGWNEQFF
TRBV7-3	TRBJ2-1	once	CASSLGLAGGYEQFF
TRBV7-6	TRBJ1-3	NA	CASSLAGQGSSGNTIYF
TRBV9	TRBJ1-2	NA	CASTRGGVYGYTF
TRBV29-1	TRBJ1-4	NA	CSGQGLNEKLFF
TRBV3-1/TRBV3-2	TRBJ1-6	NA	CASSQVVGGNSPLHF
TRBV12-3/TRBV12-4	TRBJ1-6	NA	CASSYTRDSPLHF
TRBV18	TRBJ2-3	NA	CASSSSAGDPDTQYF
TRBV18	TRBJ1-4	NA	CASSLNAGDTNEKLFF
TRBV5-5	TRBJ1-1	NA	CASSFLTGGGSPEAFF
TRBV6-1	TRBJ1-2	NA	CASSELGGGLGYTF
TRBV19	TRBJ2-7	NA	CASSANTGLTDEQYF
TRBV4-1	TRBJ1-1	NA	CASSHPAGWAEAFF
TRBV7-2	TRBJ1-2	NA	CASSLRGGSYGYTF
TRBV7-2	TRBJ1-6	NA	CASSLGTGVNSPLHF
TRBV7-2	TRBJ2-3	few	CASSLVREGDTQYF
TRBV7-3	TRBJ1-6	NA	CASSPQGNSPLHF
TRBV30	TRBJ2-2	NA	CAWSGGTGRRELFF
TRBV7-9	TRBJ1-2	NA	CASRGADYGYTF
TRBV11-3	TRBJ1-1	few	CASSSRGGSSTEAFF
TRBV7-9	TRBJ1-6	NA	CASNLQGPSPLHF
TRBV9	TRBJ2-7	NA	CASSVDRVVHEQYF
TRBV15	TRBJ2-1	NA	CATSTGQGGDEQFF
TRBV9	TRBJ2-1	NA	CASSSAGISYNEQFF
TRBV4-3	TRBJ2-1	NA	CASSSDSSSYNEQFF
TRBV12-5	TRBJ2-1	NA	CASDLLLAGHYNEQFF
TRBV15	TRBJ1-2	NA	CATSSARGNYGYTF
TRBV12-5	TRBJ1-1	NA	CASGRGNTEAFF
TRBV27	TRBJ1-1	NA	CASSSEGAEAFF
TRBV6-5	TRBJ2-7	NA	CASRTLTTYEQYF